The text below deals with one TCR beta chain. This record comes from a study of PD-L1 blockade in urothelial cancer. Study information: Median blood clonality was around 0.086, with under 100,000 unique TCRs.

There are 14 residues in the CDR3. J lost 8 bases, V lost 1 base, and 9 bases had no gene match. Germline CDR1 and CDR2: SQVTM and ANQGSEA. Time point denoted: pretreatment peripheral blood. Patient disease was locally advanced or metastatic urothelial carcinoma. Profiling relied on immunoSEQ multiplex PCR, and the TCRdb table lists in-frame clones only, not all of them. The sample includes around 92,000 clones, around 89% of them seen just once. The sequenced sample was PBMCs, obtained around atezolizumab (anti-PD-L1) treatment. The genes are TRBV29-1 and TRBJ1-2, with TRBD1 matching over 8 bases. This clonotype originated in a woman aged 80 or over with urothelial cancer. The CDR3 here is CSVEARQGSIGYTF. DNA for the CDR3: TGCAGCGTTGAAGCTAGACAGGGGTCCATCGGCTACACCTTC.